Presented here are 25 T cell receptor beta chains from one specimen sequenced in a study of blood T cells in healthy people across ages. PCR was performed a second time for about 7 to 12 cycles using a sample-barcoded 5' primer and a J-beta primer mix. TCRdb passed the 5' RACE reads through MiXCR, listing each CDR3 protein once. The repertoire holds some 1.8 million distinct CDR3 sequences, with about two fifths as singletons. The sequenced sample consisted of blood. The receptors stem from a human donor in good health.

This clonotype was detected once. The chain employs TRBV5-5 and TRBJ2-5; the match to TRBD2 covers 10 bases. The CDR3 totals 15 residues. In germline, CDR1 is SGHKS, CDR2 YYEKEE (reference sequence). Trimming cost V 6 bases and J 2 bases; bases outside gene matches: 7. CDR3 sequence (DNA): TGTGCCAGCATCCTTGGGACTAGCGCACAAGAGACCCAGTACTTC. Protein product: CASILGTSAQETQYF.

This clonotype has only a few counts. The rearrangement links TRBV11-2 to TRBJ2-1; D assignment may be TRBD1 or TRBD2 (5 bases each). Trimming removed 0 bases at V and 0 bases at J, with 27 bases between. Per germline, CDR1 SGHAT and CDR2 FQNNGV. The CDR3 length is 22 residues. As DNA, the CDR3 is TGTGCCAGCAGCTTAGAACGGGCTGTCGGGGCACATTTGCCTAGCTCCTACAATGAGCAGTTCTTC. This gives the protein CASSLERAVGAHLPSSYNEQFF.

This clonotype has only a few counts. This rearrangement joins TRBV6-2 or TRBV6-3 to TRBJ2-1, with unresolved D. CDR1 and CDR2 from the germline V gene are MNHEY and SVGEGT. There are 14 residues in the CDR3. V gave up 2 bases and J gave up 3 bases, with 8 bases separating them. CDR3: CASSYKSDYNEQFF. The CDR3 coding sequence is TGTGCCAGCAGTTACAAGTCAGACTACAATGAGCAGTTCTTC.

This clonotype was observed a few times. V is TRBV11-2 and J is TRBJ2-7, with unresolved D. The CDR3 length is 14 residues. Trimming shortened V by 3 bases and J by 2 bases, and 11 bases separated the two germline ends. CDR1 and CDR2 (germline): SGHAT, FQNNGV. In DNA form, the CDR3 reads TGTGCCAGCAGCTTTAACGCCCCAGCCTACGAGCAGTACTTC. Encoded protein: CASSFNAPAYEQYF.

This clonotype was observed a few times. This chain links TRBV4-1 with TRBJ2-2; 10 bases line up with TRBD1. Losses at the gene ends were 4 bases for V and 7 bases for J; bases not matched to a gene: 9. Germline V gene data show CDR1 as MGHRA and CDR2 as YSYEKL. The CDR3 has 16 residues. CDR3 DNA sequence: TGCGCCAGCAGCCCCCGACAGGGGGCTTCAATCGGGGAGCTGTTTTTT. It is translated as CASSPRQGASIGELFF.

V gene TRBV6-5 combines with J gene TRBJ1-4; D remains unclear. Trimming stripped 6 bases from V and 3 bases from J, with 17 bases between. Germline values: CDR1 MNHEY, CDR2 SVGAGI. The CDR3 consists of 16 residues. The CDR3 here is CASRPRLSLSNEKLFF. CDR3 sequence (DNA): TGTGCCAGCAGACCCCGATTGAGCTTATCTAATGAAAAACTGTTTTTT.

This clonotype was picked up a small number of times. CDR3 in amino acids: CASSLKLAGDYEQYF. The CDR3 nucleotides are TGTGCCAGCAGTTTAAAGCTAGCGGGGGATTACGAGCAGTACTTC. V and J are TRBV27 and TRBJ2-7; 10 bases align to TRBD2. With V trimmed by 2 bases and J by 4 bases, 5 bases remained unmatched. The CDR3 is 15 amino acids. CDR1 and CDR2 from the germline V gene are MNHEY and SMNVEV (reference sequence).

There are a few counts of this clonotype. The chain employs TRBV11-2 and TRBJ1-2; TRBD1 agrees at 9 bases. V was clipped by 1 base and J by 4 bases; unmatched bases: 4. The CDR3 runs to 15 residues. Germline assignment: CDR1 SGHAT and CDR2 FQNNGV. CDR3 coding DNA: TGTGCCAGCAGCTTAGCCGGGACAGGGCCCTATGGCTACACCTTC. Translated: CASSLAGTGPYGYTF.

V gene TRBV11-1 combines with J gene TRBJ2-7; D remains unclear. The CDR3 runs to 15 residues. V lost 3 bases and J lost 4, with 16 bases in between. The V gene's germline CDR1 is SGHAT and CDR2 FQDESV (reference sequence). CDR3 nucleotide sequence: TGTGCCAGCAGCTTCGAGTCGGTCAAGACTTACGAGCAGTACTTC. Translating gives CASSFESVKTYEQYF.

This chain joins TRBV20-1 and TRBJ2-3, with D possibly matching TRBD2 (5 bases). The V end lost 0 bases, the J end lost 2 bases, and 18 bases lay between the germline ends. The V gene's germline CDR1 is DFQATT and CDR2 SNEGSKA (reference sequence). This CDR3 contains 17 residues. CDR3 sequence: CSARDLQDSSDTDTQYF. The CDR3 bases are TGCAGTGCTAGAGATCTTCAGGACTCCTCCGACACAGATACGCAGTATTTT.

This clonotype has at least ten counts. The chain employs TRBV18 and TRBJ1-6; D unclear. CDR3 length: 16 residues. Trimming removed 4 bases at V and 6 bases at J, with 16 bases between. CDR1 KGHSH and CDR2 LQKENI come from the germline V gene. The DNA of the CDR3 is TGTGCCAGCTCACTTCAAGGGTCTGTTGGTAATTCACCCCTCCACTTT. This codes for CASSLQGSVGNSPLHF. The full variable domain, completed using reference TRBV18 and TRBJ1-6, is NAGVMQNPRHLVRRRGQEARLRCSPMKGHSHVYWYRQLPEEGLKFMVYLQKENIIDESGMPKERFSAEFPKEGPSILRIQQVVRGDSAAYFCASSLQGSVGNSPLHFGNGTRLTVT.

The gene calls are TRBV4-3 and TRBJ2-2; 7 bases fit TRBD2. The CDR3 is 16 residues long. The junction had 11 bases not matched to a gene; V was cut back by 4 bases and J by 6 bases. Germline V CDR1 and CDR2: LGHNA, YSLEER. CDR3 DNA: TGCGCCAGCAGCCCTCAGAAAGGGAGGGCGGCCGGGGAGCTGTTTTTT. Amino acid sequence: CASSPQKGRAAGELFF.

This chain's CDR3 is CASSRRLEGTGELFF. In nucleotides, the CDR3 is TGTGCCAGCAGCCGTCGGTTGGAGGGAACCGGGGAGCTGTTTTTT. The chain recombines TRBV11-2 with TRBJ2-2, with D maybe TRBD2 (6 bases). The V end was cut by 5 bases, the J end by 5 bases, with 15 bases between. The CDR3 covers 15 residues. Germline loops: CDR1 SGHAT, CDR2 FQNNGV.

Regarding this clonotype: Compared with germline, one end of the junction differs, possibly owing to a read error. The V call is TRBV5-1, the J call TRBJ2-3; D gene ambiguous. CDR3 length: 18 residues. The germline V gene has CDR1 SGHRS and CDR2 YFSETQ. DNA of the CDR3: TGCGCCAGCAACTTGGTAGGACCGGCTTCACCCAGCACAGATACGCAGTATTTT. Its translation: CASNLVGPASPSTDTQYF.

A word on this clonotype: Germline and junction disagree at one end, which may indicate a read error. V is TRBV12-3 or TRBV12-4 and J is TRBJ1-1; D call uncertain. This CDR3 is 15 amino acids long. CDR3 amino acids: CASSLATGQWSEAFF. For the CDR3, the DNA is TGTGCCAGCAGTCTAGCAACGGGCCAGTGGAGTGAAGCTTTCTTT.

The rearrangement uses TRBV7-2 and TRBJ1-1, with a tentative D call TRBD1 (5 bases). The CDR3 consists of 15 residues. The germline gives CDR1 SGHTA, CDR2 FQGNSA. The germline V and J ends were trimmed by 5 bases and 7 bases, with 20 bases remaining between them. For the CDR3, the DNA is TGTGCCAGCAGCGTCGGGGGGACTCCAAATGGTGAAGCTTTCTTT. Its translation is CASSVGGTPNGEAFF.

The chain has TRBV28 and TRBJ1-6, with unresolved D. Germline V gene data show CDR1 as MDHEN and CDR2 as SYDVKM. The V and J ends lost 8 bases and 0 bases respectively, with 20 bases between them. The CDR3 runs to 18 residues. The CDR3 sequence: CASYSSGRLSSYNSPLHF. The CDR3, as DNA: TGTGCCAGCTATTCCTCCGGACGCCTAAGCTCCTATAATTCACCCCTCCACTTT.

CDR3 bases: TGCGCCAGCAGCCTCATAGCGGACATCCCTTTGGAGTCCCAGTACTTC. This translates into CASSLIADIPLESQYF. The chain has TRBV4-1 and TRBJ2-7, with D possibly matching TRBD2 (6 bases). V lost 4 bases to trimming and J lost 10 bases, with 26 bases between them. This CDR3 region has 16 residues. CDR1 is MGHRA and CDR2 is YSYEKL in the germline V gene.

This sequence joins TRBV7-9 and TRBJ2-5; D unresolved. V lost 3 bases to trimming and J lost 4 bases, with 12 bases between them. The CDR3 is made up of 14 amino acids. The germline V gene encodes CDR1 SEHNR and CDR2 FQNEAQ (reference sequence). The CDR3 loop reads CASSFSHVGETQYF. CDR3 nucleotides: TGTGCCAGCAGCTTTTCACATGTGGGAGAGACCCAGTACTTC.

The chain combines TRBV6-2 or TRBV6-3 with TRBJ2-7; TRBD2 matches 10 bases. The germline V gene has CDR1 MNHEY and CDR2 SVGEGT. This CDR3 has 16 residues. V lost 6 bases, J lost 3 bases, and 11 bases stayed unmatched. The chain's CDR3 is CASSSPPGLANYEQYF. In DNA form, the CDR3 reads TGTGCCAGCAGCTCACCCCCGGGACTAGCGAACTACGAGCAGTACTTC.

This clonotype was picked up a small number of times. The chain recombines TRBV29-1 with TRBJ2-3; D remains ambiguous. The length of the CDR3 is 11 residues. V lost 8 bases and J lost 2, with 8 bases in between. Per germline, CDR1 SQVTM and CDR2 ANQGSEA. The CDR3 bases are TGCAGCACAAGAGTCACAGATACGCAGTATTTT. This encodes CSTRVTDTQYF.

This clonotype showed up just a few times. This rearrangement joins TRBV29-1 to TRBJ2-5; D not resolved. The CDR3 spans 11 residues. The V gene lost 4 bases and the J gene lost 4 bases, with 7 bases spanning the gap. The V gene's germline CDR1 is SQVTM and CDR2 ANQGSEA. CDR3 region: CSVGVAETQYF. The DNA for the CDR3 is TGCAGCGTTGGGGTAGCAGAGACCCAGTACTTC.

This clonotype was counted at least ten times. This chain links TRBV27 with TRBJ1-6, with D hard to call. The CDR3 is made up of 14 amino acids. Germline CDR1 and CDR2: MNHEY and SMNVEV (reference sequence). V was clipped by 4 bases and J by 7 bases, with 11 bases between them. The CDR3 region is CASSSRTGNSPLHF. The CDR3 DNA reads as TGTGCCAGCAGTTCCAGGACGGGCAATTCACCCCTCCACTTT.

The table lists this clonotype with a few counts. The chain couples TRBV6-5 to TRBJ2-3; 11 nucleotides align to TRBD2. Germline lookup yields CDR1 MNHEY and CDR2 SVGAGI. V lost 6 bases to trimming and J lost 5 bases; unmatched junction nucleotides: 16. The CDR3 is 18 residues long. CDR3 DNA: TGTGCCAGCAGCTACACCACCTCCCCCGGGACTAGCGGAGATACGCAGTATTTT. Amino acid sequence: CASSYTTSPGTSGDTQYF.

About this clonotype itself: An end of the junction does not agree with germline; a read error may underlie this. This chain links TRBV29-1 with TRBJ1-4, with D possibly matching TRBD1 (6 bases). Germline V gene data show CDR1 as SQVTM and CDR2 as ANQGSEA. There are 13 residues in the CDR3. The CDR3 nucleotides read TGCAGCGTTCGAACAGGGCAGAGGGAAAAACGGTTTTTT. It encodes CSVRTGQREKRFF.